This is a list of T cell receptor beta chains from one sample in a study of blood T cell repertoires in COVID-19. Sequencing used immunoSEQ multiplex PCR; TCRdb keeps in-frame clones, though not all of them. In the table there are 110,000 or so clones, roughly 79% of which are singletons. The sequencing input was peripheral blood. These receptors were taken from a human donor in a cohort sampled during active COVID-19. Both conserved end residues are trimmed from each CDR3.

v_call,j_call,cdr3_aa
TRBV5-1,TRBJ1-1,ASSSGSMNTEAF
TRBV6-2/TRBV6-3,TRBJ2-1,ASSSPGLAINEQF
TRBV28,TRBJ2-7,ASSQDSYEQY
TRBV27,TRBJ2-2,ASMGQGRAGELF
TRBV5-1,TRBJ2-7,ASSAIPTTSLNKNEQY
TRBV4-2,TRBJ1-3,ASSQEAFGNTIY
TRBV6-2/TRBV6-3,TRBJ2-1,ASSFTGGAGYNEQF
TRBV6-6,TRBJ1-6,ASRKTGQHNSPLH
TRBV28,TRBJ1-2,ASSFVLVRGGYT
TRBV6-5,TRBJ2-5,ASSSPQRGGRTQY
TRBV7-2,TRBJ2-3,ASSLPAAGSTDTQY
TRBV5-1,TRBJ2-7,ASKEAGGPYEQY
TRBV11-3,TRBJ1-3,ASSLGTAGWKSSGNTIY
TRBV7-6,TRBJ2-2,ASSLAGGAYTGELF